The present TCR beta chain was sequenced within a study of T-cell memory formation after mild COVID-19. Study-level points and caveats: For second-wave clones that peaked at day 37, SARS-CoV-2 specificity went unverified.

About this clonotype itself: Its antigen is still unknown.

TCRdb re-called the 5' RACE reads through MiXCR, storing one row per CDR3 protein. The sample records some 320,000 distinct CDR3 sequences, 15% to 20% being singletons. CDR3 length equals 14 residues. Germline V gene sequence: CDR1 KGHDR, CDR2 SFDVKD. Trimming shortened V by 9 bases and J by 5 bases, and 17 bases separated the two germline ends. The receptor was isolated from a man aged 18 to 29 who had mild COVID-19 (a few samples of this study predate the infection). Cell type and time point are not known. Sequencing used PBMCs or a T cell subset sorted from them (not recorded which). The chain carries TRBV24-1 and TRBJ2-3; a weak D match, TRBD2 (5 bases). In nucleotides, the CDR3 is TGTGCCACCGGTCGGAGCCCCGGGATAGATACGCAGTATTTT. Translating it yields CATGRSPGIDTQYF.